These 29 T cell receptor beta chains originate from one sample sequenced in a study of beta chain features in type 1 diabetes. Study-wide points: A moderate, significant TCRB CDR3 shortening appeared in type 1 diabetes across four CD4+ subsets.

Which antigens these TCRs recognize remains unknown. TCRB transcripts that were expressed got sequenced, as all of the isolated RNA had been reverse transcribed. Using immunoSEQ multiplex PCR, the repertoire was profiled, and TCRdb retains in-frame clones only, with some absent. The sample has around 650,000 clones, roughly an eighth seen once. The sequenced sample was naive CD4+ T cells from blood. The receptors shown here come from a man under 40 with type 1 diabetes.

This chain joins TRBV6-5 and TRBJ1-1; D is perhaps TRBD1 (5 bases). Germline V gene lookup returns CDR1 MNHEY and CDR2 SVGAGI. V gave up 8 bases and J gave up 10 bases, with 14 bases separating them. The CDR3 is 11 amino acids. The CDR3 region is CASREEGRAFF. For the CDR3, the DNA is TGTGCCAGCCGTGAGGAGGGGAGAGCTTTCTTT.

This chain connects TRBV7-2 to TRBJ1-2; D is ambiguous. CDR3 length equals 15 residues. V lost 5 bases and J lost 0, with 13 bases in between. Germline V gene lookup returns CDR1 SGHTA and CDR2 FQGNSA. The chain's CDR3 is CASSAQTRPNYGYTF. The CDR3 nucleotides read TGTGCCAGCAGCGCGCAGACACGACCTAACTATGGCTACACCTTC.

The chain recombines TRBV7-9 with TRBJ1-1; no clear D. V was pared by 5 bases and J by 7 bases, with 8 bases between. The CDR3 covers 11 residues. The germline CDR1 and CDR2 sequences are SEHNR and FQNEAQ (reference sequence). The CDR3 is CASSQYIEAFF. The CDR3 DNA reads TGTGCCAGCAGCCAATACATTGAAGCTTTCTTT.

This clone was detected only a few times. The chain links TRBV4-1 to TRBJ2-2; D might be TRBD1 (6 bases). The germline V gene encodes CDR1 MGHRA and CDR2 YSYEKL. V lost 0 bases to trimming and J lost 0 bases, with 11 bases between them. The CDR3 has 17 residues. The CDR3 reads CASSQEFRGANTGELFF. CDR3 coding DNA: TGCGCCAGCAGCCAAGAATTCAGGGGCGCGAACACCGGGGAGCTGTTTTTT.

This clone has a handful of counts. V usage is TRBV2 and J usage is TRBJ1-1, with unresolved D. This CDR3 region has 11 residues. Germline-derived CDR1 and CDR2 are SNHLY and FYNNEI. The ends were cut back, 1 base at V and 9 bases at J, with 6 bases in the middle. CDR3 region: CASSEGRKAFF. The CDR3 bases are TGTGCCAGCAGTGAAGGCAGGAAAGCTTTCTTT.

There are a few counts of this clone. The chain is built from TRBV7-8 and TRBJ2-1, with 10 bases lining up with TRBD1. The V gene end was trimmed by 2 bases and the J gene end by 5 bases; junction bases not matched to a gene: 9. The CDR3 spans 17 residues. Germline V gene data show CDR1 as SGHVS and CDR2 as FQNEAQ. Here the CDR3 DNA reads TGTGCCAGCAGCTTACTCCGGACAGGGGGATCGGACAATGAGCAGTTCTTC. Its translation: CASSLLRTGGSDNEQFF.

V usage is TRBV9 and J usage is TRBJ1-1, with D hard to call. This CDR3 contains 13 residues. Germline V CDR1 and CDR2: SGDLS, YYNGEE. Between the trimmed V and J ends, which lost 1 base and 2 bases, there was a span of 6 bases. The CDR3 sequence: CASSVLSNTEAFF. CDR3 DNA sequence: TGTGCCAGCAGCGTATTAAGCAACACTGAAGCTTTCTTT.

The rearrangement uses TRBV12-5 and TRBJ1-2; weak D call: TRBD1 (5 bases). CDR1 is LGHNT and CDR2 is FRNRAP in the germline V gene. CDR3 length: 16 amino acids. Trimming stripped 2 bases from V and 0 bases from J, with 13 bases between. The DNA for the CDR3 is TGTGCTAGTGGTTTGATTCCGGGGCCTCCTAACTATGGCTACACCTTC. Its translation is CASGLIPGPPNYGYTF. The variable domain in full, completed from reference TRBV12-5 and TRBJ1-2, reads DARVTQTPRHKVTEMGQEVTMRCQPILGHNTVFWYRQTMMQGLELLAYFRNRAPLDDSGMPKDRFSAEMPDATLATLKIQPSEPRDSAVYFCASGLIPGPPNYGYTFGSGTRLTVV.

This clone was picked up a small number of times. The rearrangement links TRBV5-6 to TRBJ2-2, with D possibly matching TRBD1 (5 bases). Germline lookup yields CDR1 SGHDT and CDR2 YYEEEE. V lost 2 bases and J 6 bases, leaving 14 bases between the germline ends. The CDR3 covers 15 residues. The CDR3 region is CASSFPQGRAGELFF. Here the CDR3 DNA reads TGTGCCAGCAGCTTTCCCCAGGGAAGGGCCGGGGAGCTGTTTTTT.

This clone occurred a few times. The V call is TRBV6-6, the J call TRBJ1-5, with D possibly matching TRBD1 (5 bases). Germline V lookup: CDR1 MNHNY, CDR2 SVGAGI (reference sequence). This CDR3 contains 13 residues. V was clipped by 4 bases and J by 4 bases, with 8 bases between them. CDR3 residues: CASSWGRNQPQHF. The CDR3 DNA follows: TGTGCCAGCAGTTGGGGACGTAATCAGCCCCAGCATTTT.

The sample holds a few counts of this clone. The rearrangement links TRBV9 to TRBJ2-5, with TRBD2 matching over 7 bases. Unmatched junction bases numbered 14, after V lost 4 bases and J lost 5 bases. Germline CDR1 SGDLS, CDR2 YYNGEE. CDR3 size: 16 residues. The CDR3 sequence is CASSPREGPGYETQYF. The CDR3 DNA reads as TGTGCCAGCAGCCCAAGGGAGGGCCCAGGCTATGAGACCCAGTACTTC.

The chain has TRBV6-5 and TRBJ2-3, with TRBD1 identical over 10 bases. V was clipped by 4 bases and J by 9 bases; unmatched bases: 7. CDR3 length: 14 residues. Germline-derived CDR1 and CDR2 are MNHEY and SVGAGI. Here the CDR3 reads CASSSSGTGVTQYF. The CDR3 coding sequence is TGTGCCAGCAGTTCATCCGGGACAGGGGTGACGCAGTATTTT.

The table lists this clone with a few counts. V usage is TRBV9 and J usage is TRBJ1-2; possible D gene TRBD1, 6 bases. This CDR3 is built from 14 residues. V lost 1 base and J 8 bases, leaving 15 bases between the germline ends. CDR1 is SGDLS and CDR2 is YYNGEE in the germline V gene. DNA of the CDR3: TGTGCCAGCAGCGTAAGCCGGGGGCCGGAGGGCTACACCTTC. Its translation: CASSVSRGPEGYTF.

With respect to this clone: Since a much larger clone is just one base distant, this may be a read error. This chain uses TRBV13 with TRBJ2-7; D unresolved. The germline gives CDR1 PRHDT, CDR2 FYEKMQ (reference sequence). The CDR3 extends over 11 amino acids. The V gene lost 4 bases and the J gene lost 0 bases, with 1 base spanning the gap. CDR3 coding DNA: TGTGCCAGCAGCTACTCCTACGAGCAGTACTTC. Protein sequence: CASSYSYEQYF.

This chain connects TRBV9 to TRBJ2-7, with D possibly being TRBD1 (6 bases). CDR1 SGDLS and CDR2 YYNGEE come from the germline V gene. The CDR3 extends over 14 amino acids. The ends were cut back, 3 bases at V and 1 base at J, with 11 bases in the middle. CDR3 sequence reads: CASSASTGSYEQYF. DNA for the CDR3: TGTGCCAGCAGCGCATCTACAGGGTCCTACGAGCAGTACTTC.

The chain combines TRBV2 with TRBJ2-6, with D uncertain. CDR1 SNHLY and CDR2 FYNNEI come from the germline V gene. V was cut by 0 bases and J by 0 bases, with 0 bases left in between. This CDR3 is built from 14 residues. CDR3 in DNA: TGTGCCAGCAGTGAAGCCTCTGGGGCCAACGTCCTGACTTTC. Protein product: CASSEASGANVLTF.

The chain has TRBV6-5 and TRBJ1-4, with 7 positions matching TRBD1. The CDR3 runs 15 residues. Germline assignment: CDR1 MNHEY and CDR2 SVGAGI. V trimming: 2 bases; J trimming: 7 bases; junction bases outside the gene matches: 7. The CDR3 protein is CASSYLGQGGEKLFF. CDR3 sequence (DNA): TGTGCCAGCAGTTACCTGGGTCAGGGGGGTGAAAAACTGTTTTTT.

CDR3 amino acids: CATLGISNEKLFF. The CDR3 DNA is TGTGCCACATTGGGCATTTCAAATGAAAAACTGTTTTTT. The chain combines TRBV19 with TRBJ1-4, with D unclear. Between the trimmed V and J ends, which lost 10 bases and 5 bases, there was a span of 14 bases. CDR1 and CDR2 from the germline V gene are LNHDA and SQIVND (reference sequence). CDR3 length equals 13 residues. Looking up the rest from reference TRBV19 and TRBJ1-4 gives the full variable domain: DGGITQSPKYLFRKEGQNVTLSCEQNLNHDAMYWYRQDPGQGLRLIYYSQIVNDFQKGDIAEGYSVSREKKESFPLTVTSAQKNPTAFYLCATLGISNEKLFFGSGTQLSVL.

This clone was counted only a few times. The chain has TRBV14 and TRBJ2-1; 9 bases are shared with TRBD2. Germline trimming cut 3 bases from V and 3 bases from J; bases unmatched to any gene: 9. This CDR3 is built from 17 residues. Germline assignment: CDR1 SGHDN and CDR2 FVKESK. The CDR3 coding sequence is TGTGCCAGCAGCCAGCGGAAAGCGGGGGGTTACTACAATGAGCAGTTCTTC. Its translation is CASSQRKAGGYYNEQFF.

This clone was recorded a few times. The chain joins TRBV5-4 to TRBJ2-5; possibly TRBD1 for D (5 bases). Per the germline V gene, CDR1 is SGHNT and CDR2 is YYREEE (reference sequence). The ends were cut back, 5 bases at V and 5 bases at J, with 16 bases in the middle. This CDR3 is 14 amino acids long. CDR3 DNA: TGTGCCAGCAGTCAGGACCAGGGTATCGAGACCCAGTACTTC. Translation gives CASSQDQGIETQYF.

This clone occurred once. The chain employs TRBV18 and TRBJ1-2; a weak D match, TRBD1 (5 bases). V lost 1 base, J lost 2 bases, and 11 bases lay in between. In germline, CDR1 is KGHSH, CDR2 LQKENI. The CDR3 loop spans 15 amino acids. The DNA of the CDR3 is TGTGCCAGCTCACCACAAGACAGTCCCAACTATGGCTACACCTTC. It is translated as CASSPQDSPNYGYTF.

This clone was counted only a few times. This chain connects TRBV7-2 to TRBJ2-7; a weak D match, TRBD1 (6 bases). V was pared by 6 bases and J by 3 bases, with 15 bases between. The CDR3 loop spans 14 amino acids. Per germline, CDR1 SGHTA and CDR2 FQGNSA. CDR3 in DNA: TGTGCCAGCAGACTCGGGACAACTGACTACGAGCAGTACTTC. This encodes CASRLGTTDYEQYF.

The V and J genes are TRBV7-2 and TRBJ2-4, with 7 bases lining up with TRBD1. Unmatched junction bases numbered 8, after V lost 1 base and J lost 5 bases. Germline V gene sequence: CDR1 SGHTA, CDR2 FQGNSA. The CDR3 length is 16 residues. CDR3 in amino acids: CASSLVYWDSQNIQYF. CDR3 in DNA: TGTGCCAGCAGCTTAGTCTACTGGGACAGTCAAAACATTCAGTACTTC.

The gene calls are TRBV7-2 and TRBJ1-5, with D hard to call. V was clipped by 3 bases and J by 6 bases, with 6 bases between them. Germline CDR1 is SGHTA and CDR2 is FQGNSA. This CDR3 comprises 12 residues. The CDR3 reads CASSFPAQPQHF. The DNA of the CDR3 is TGTGCCAGCAGCTTTCCGGCTCAGCCCCAGCATTTT.

This clone was seen more than once but under ten times. The rearrangement links TRBV7-8 to TRBJ1-5, with 9 bases aligning to TRBD1. Unmatched junction bases numbered 6, after V lost 5 bases and J lost 4 bases. Germline CDR1 and CDR2: SGHVS and FQNEAQ. There are 15 residues in the CDR3. The CDR3, as DNA: TGTGCCAGCAGCCCTACCGGGACAGGGAATCAGCCCCAGCATTTT. Amino acid sequence: CASSPTGTGNQPQHF.

The chain joins TRBV9 to TRBJ2-6; D possibly corresponds to TRBD1 (5 bases). V was clipped by 0 bases and J by 4 bases, with 11 bases between them. The germline CDR1 and CDR2 sequences are SGDLS and YYNGEE. This CDR3 is built from 16 residues. The CDR3 DNA follows: TGTGCCAGCAGCGTAGTTGCAGGGTCCGGGGCCAACGTCCTGACTTTC. Protein sequence: CASSVVAGSGANVLTF.

The rearrangement links TRBV19 to TRBJ2-1; the D gene could be TRBD1 or TRBD2 (5 bases each). The CDR3 is 17 amino acids. V lost 3 bases and J lost 3, with 18 bases in between. Germline-derived CDR1 and CDR2 are LNHDA and SQIVND (reference sequence). CDR3 sequence: CASSMAHGDPYYNEQFF. The CDR3 nucleotides are TGTGCCAGTAGTATGGCTCACGGGGACCCCTACTACAATGAGCAGTTCTTC.

The chain carries TRBV28 and TRBJ1-2, with D perhaps matching TRBD1 (6 bases). This CDR3 has 14 amino acids. The germline CDR1 and CDR2 sequences are MDHEN and SYDVKM. The V gene lost 4 bases and the J gene lost 7 bases, with 16 bases spanning the gap. The CDR3 region is CASSSQGQERGYTF. The CDR3 coding sequence is TGTGCCAGCAGTTCACAGGGTCAGGAACGTGGCTACACCTTC.

The sample holds a few counts of this clone. The chain couples TRBV29-1 to TRBJ1-2, with 8 positions matching TRBD1. V lost 5 bases, J lost 6 bases, and 5 bases stayed unmatched. The CDR3 totals 12 residues. The germline V gene has CDR1 SQVTM and CDR2 ANQGSEA. CDR3 nucleotide sequence: TGCAGCGTTACGCAGGGGGCCGATGGCTACACCTTC. Its protein is CSVTQGADGYTF. Based on the CDR3 plus reference TRBV29-1 and TRBJ1-2, the full variable domain is SAVISQKPSRDICQRGTSLTIQCQVDSQVTMMFWYRQQPGQSLTLIATANQGSEATYESGFVIDKFPISRPNLTFSTLTVSNMSPEDSSIYLCSVTQGADGYTFGSGTRLTVV.